A selection of T cell receptor beta chains follows, all from one sample in a study of blood T cell repertoires in COVID-19. Sequenced by immunoSEQ multiplex PCR; TCRdb stores in-frame clones only, minus some. The data hold approximately 160,000 clones, with 85% to 95% observed a single time. The sequencing input was peripheral blood. The receptors were gathered from a woman aged 55 to 70 with COVID-19, enrolled during active disease. Each CDR3 is given with its conserved first and last residue. A D gene is named only where the DNA matches it firmly. Not all rows give a size; the values are once, few, many and, for expanded clones, a class.

CDR3 DNA: TGTGCCATCAGGGGACTAAGGACCCACATAGATACGCAGTATTTT; CDR3 protein: CAIRGLRTHIDTQYF; V gene: TRBV10-3; J gene: TRBJ2-3; D gene: TRBD2; clone size: .
CDR3 DNA: TGTGCCAGCAGCTTAGTTGGAGGGGCTAGCGGGCGAAATGAGCAGTTCTTC; CDR3 protein: CASSLVGGASGRNEQFF; V gene: TRBV7-2; J gene: TRBJ2-1; D gene: TRBD2; clone size: .
CDR3 DNA: TGTGCCAGTAGTATACGAGGGGGCTCGGGAAATTCACCCCTCCACTTT; CDR3 protein: CASSIRGGSGNSPLHF; V gene: TRBV19; J gene: TRBJ1-6; D gene: TRBD1; clone size: .
CDR3 DNA: TGTGCCAGCAGCTTTTACTTTTCAGCGGATCGACCCTACGAGCAGTACTTC; CDR3 protein: CASSFYFSADRPYEQYF; V gene: TRBV7-9; J gene: TRBJ2-7; D gene: .; clone size: .
CDR3 DNA: TGTGCCAGCAGCCACGGGGGGGAAGGCAATCAGCCCCAGCATTTT; CDR3 protein: CASSHGGEGNQPQHF; V gene: TRBV3-1/TRBV3-2; J gene: TRBJ1-5; D gene: .; clone size: .
CDR3 DNA: TGTGCCAGCAGCCGCCGAGCGGGGGGCCAGGACGAGCAGTACTTC; CDR3 protein: CASSRRAGGQDEQYF; V gene: TRBV9; J gene: TRBJ2-7; D gene: TRBD2; clone size: .
CDR3 DNA: TGTGCCAGCAGCCCCACAGGCCGACTAGCCAACAATGAGCAGTTCTTC; CDR3 protein: CASSPTGRLANNEQFF; V gene: TRBV3-1/TRBV3-2; J gene: TRBJ2-1; D gene: TRBD2; clone size: .
CDR3 DNA: TGCGCCAGCAGCCCTTCCGGGACAGCCAATGAAAAACTGTTTTTT; CDR3 protein: CASSPSGTANEKLFF; V gene: TRBV5-1; J gene: TRBJ1-4; D gene: TRBD1; clone size: .
CDR3 DNA: TGTGCCAGCAGTTACTCTTCCACAGGGGACCCCTATGGCTACACCTTC; CDR3 protein: CASSYSSTGDPYGYTF; V gene: TRBV6-2/TRBV6-3; J gene: TRBJ1-2; D gene: TRBD1; clone size: .
CDR3 DNA: TGTGCCAGCAGCTCCGGACTAGCGGGGGCAGATACGCAGTATTTT; CDR3 protein: CASSSGLAGADTQYF; V gene: TRBV11-1; J gene: TRBJ2-3; D gene: TRBD2; clone size: .
CDR3 DNA: TGTGCCAGCAGCCCACGGACAGGATCTAATGAAAAACTGTTTTTT; CDR3 protein: CASSPRTGSNEKLFF; V gene: TRBV7-2; J gene: TRBJ1-4; D gene: TRBD1; clone size: few
CDR3 DNA: TGTGCCAGCAGTGAAGCCACGGGGTGGGATGAAAAACTGTTTTTT; CDR3 protein: CASSEATGWDEKLFF; V gene: TRBV2; J gene: TRBJ1-4; D gene: .; clone size: .
CDR3 DNA: TGCGCCAGCAGGAAAGCGGGGGACCGTTACAATGAGCAGTTCTTC; CDR3 protein: CASRKAGDRYNEQFF; V gene: TRBV5-1; J gene: TRBJ2-1; D gene: TRBD2; clone size: .
CDR3 DNA: TGCGCCAGCAGCTTGGGGGGGCCCACAGATACGCAGTATTTT; CDR3 protein: CASSLGGPTDTQYF; V gene: TRBV5-1; J gene: TRBJ2-3; D gene: .; clone size: .
CDR3 DNA: TGTGCCAGCAGCAGAGCCCCTAGCGCCAGCACAGATACGCAGTATTTT; CDR3 protein: CASSRAPSASTDTQYF; V gene: TRBV2; J gene: TRBJ2-3; D gene: .; clone size: .
CDR3 DNA: TGTGCCAGCAGTGACTCTGGCAGCGGTGGCTACACCTTC; CDR3 protein: CASSDSGSGGYTF; V gene: TRBV6-4; J gene: TRBJ1-2; D gene: .; clone size: .
CDR3 DNA: TGTGCCTGGCGTAGGGACAGGCTCTACTACGAGCAGTACTTC; CDR3 protein: CAWRRDRLYYEQYF; V gene: TRBV30; J gene: TRBJ2-7; D gene: TRBD1; clone size: .
CDR3 DNA: TGTGCCAGCGCCGACAGGCACGAGGGGTCACCCCTCCACTTT; CDR3 protein: CASADRHEGSPLHF; V gene: TRBV6-4; J gene: TRBJ1-6; D gene: .; clone size: .
CDR3 DNA: TGTGCCAGCAGCTCAGGACAGAACACTGAAGCTTTCTTT; CDR3 protein: CASSSGQNTEAFF; V gene: TRBV7-3; J gene: TRBJ1-1; D gene: .; clone size: .
CDR3 DNA: TGTGCCACCTGGGGGCCCACAGATACGCAGTATTTT; CDR3 protein: CATWGPTDTQYF; V gene: TRBV5-4; J gene: TRBJ2-3; D gene: .; clone size: .
CDR3 DNA: TGTGCCAGCAGGACAGGGGCTTTGGCTTCCCTGCGGAATGAGCAGTTCTTC; CDR3 protein: CASRTGALASLRNEQFF; V gene: TRBV27; J gene: TRBJ2-1; D gene: TRBD1; clone size: .
CDR3 DNA: TGTGCCAGTAGTATAGATCGGGACAGTTTCTCGTATTTT; CDR3 protein: CASSIDRDSFSYF; V gene: TRBV19; J gene: TRBJ2-3; D gene: TRBD1; clone size: .
CDR3 DNA: TGTGCCAGCAGCCGGACAACATATAATTCACCCCTCCACTTT; CDR3 protein: CASSRTTYNSPLHF; V gene: TRBV11-3; J gene: TRBJ1-6; D gene: .; clone size: once
CDR3 DNA: TGCGCCAGCAGCCAAGAGGCCTCCGGGACAGGGTACGTGGGCTACACCTTC; CDR3 protein: CASSQEASGTGYVGYTF; V gene: TRBV4-1; J gene: TRBJ1-2; D gene: TRBD1; clone size: .
CDR3 DNA: TGTGCCAGCAGCTTGGGAGGTCCAGAAGCTTTCTTT; CDR3 protein: CASSLGGPEAFF; V gene: TRBV5-4; J gene: TRBJ1-1; D gene: .; clone size: .
CDR3 DNA: TGTGCCAGCAGCACTCCGAGGGACAGACCAACCTCTGGAAACACCATATATTTT; CDR3 protein: CASSTPRDRPTSGNTIYF; V gene: TRBV7-8; J gene: TRBJ1-3; D gene: TRBD1; clone size: once
CDR3 DNA: TGCGCCAGCAGCCAAGTAGGGACAGAGATTGAAGCTTTCTTT; CDR3 protein: CASSQVGTEIEAFF; V gene: TRBV4-1; J gene: TRBJ1-1; D gene: TRBD1; clone size: .
CDR3 DNA: TGCGCCAGCAGCTTGGTTAGCGGGGTGGATACGCAGTATTTT; CDR3 protein: CASSLVSGVDTQYF; V gene: TRBV5-1; J gene: TRBJ2-3; D gene: TRBD2; clone size: .
CDR3 DNA: TGCGCCAGCAGCTTGGGTGGGGCCGGCCAAGAGACCCAGTACTTC; CDR3 protein: CASSLGGAGQETQYF; V gene: TRBV5-1; J gene: TRBJ2-5; D gene: .; clone size: .
CDR3 DNA: TGTGCCAGCAGACCATACAGGGGGTCTAACTATGGCTACACCTTC; CDR3 protein: CASRPYRGSNYGYTF; V gene: TRBV6-5; J gene: TRBJ1-2; D gene: TRBD1; clone size: .
CDR3 DNA: TGTGCCAGCAGCCAAAAGGGGGCGGGAAAGGATTACAATGAGCAGTTCTTC; CDR3 protein: CASSQKGAGKDYNEQFF; V gene: TRBV3-1/TRBV3-2; J gene: TRBJ2-1; D gene: .; clone size: .
CDR3 DNA: TGTGCCAGCAGTGAAGAGAGGGGGAACTATGGCTACACCTTC; CDR3 protein: CASSEERGNYGYTF; V gene: TRBV6-4; J gene: TRBJ1-2; D gene: .; clone size: .
CDR3 DNA: TGTGCCAGCAGCTTTGGACTCAAAGAGACCCAGTACTTC; CDR3 protein: CASSFGLKETQYF; V gene: TRBV5-8; J gene: TRBJ2-5; D gene: .; clone size: .
CDR3 DNA: TGCAGCGTTGTCAGGGGTGGTAACTATGGCTACACCTTC; CDR3 protein: CSVVRGGNYGYTF; V gene: TRBV29-1; J gene: TRBJ1-2; D gene: .; clone size: .
CDR3 DNA: TGTGCCAGCAGTTACTCGAGGCAGGGGGAGACCTACGAGCAGTACTTC; CDR3 protein: CASSYSRQGETYEQYF; V gene: TRBV6-6; J gene: TRBJ2-7; D gene: TRBD1; clone size: .
CDR3 DNA: TGTGCCAGCAGACCCCGGGAAGAACTAACCGGGGAGCTGTTTTTT; CDR3 protein: CASRPREELTGELFF; V gene: TRBV6-5; J gene: TRBJ2-2; D gene: .; clone size: .
CDR3 DNA: TGTGCCAGCAGTCTACAAACAGGGGGCGCGTCTTTCGGTGGCTACACCTTC; CDR3 protein: CASSLQTGGASFGGYTF; V gene: TRBV27; J gene: TRBJ1-2; D gene: TRBD1; clone size: .
CDR3 DNA: TGTGCCAGCAGCCAAGGTAGGGCGGGAACTGAAGCTTTCTTT; CDR3 protein: CASSQGRAGTEAFF; V gene: TRBV4-2; J gene: TRBJ1-1; D gene: .; clone size: .
CDR3 DNA: TGTGCCAGCAGTCTCTCACGAGGGACCCAGTACTTC; CDR3 protein: CASSLSRGTQYF; V gene: TRBV27; J gene: TRBJ2-5; D gene: .; clone size: .
CDR3 DNA: TGTGCCAGCAGCCAAGATCAATCTGGAAACACCATATATTTT; CDR3 protein: CASSQDQSGNTIYF; V gene: TRBV4-2; J gene: TRBJ1-3; D gene: .; clone size: .
CDR3 DNA: TGTGCCAGCAGTTTAAGGCCGGGGTTTAATGAAAAACTGTTTTTT; CDR3 protein: CASSLRPGFNEKLFF; V gene: TRBV27; J gene: TRBJ1-4; D gene: .; clone size: .
CDR3 DNA: TGCGCCAGCAGCCCAAAACAGGGACGGTACGAGCAGTACTTC; CDR3 protein: CASSPKQGRYEQYF; V gene: TRBV5-1; J gene: TRBJ2-7; D gene: .; clone size: .
CDR3 DNA: TGTGCTAGTGGTTTGGTACTCAGGGACTCTGGGGCCAACGTCCTGACTTTC; CDR3 protein: CASGLVLRDSGANVLTF; V gene: TRBV12-5; J gene: TRBJ2-6; D gene: .; clone size: .
CDR3 DNA: TGTGCCAGCACCACCGGGACAGGGGGCTATCGAGCTTTCTTT; CDR3 protein: CASTTGTGGYRAFF; V gene: TRBV6-5; J gene: TRBJ1-1; D gene: TRBD1; clone size: once
CDR3 DNA: TGTGCCAGCAGTCCCTTAAACCCGACAGGGACAGATACGCAGTATTTT; CDR3 protein: CASSPLNPTGTDTQYF; V gene: TRBV27; J gene: TRBJ2-3; D gene: TRBD1; clone size: .
CDR3 DNA: TGTGCCAGCAGCCCCTTAGGAGGGCTTACTGAAGCTTTCTTT; CDR3 protein: CASSPLGGLTEAFF; V gene: TRBV7-8; J gene: TRBJ1-1; D gene: .; clone size: .
CDR3 DNA: TGTGCCAGCAGCTTAGTACAGGGGGATTCACCCCTCCACTTT; CDR3 protein: CASSLVQGDSPLHF; V gene: TRBV7-2; J gene: TRBJ1-6; D gene: TRBD1; clone size: .
CDR3 DNA: TGTGCCTGGAGGAACAGCCCCAACTCCTACGAGCAGTACTTC; CDR3 protein: CAWRNSPNSYEQYF; V gene: TRBV30; J gene: TRBJ2-7; D gene: .; clone size: .
CDR3 DNA: TGTGCCAGCAGCCAAAGGACCCAGTCGCCCGGGAGGCAGTTCTTC; CDR3 protein: CASSQRTQSPGRQFF; V gene: TRBV5-4; J gene: TRBJ2-1; D gene: .; clone size: .
CDR3 DNA: TGTGCCAGCAGATCCCGGGACAGGGGACTGTACGAGCAGTACTTC; CDR3 protein: CASRSRDRGLYEQYF; V gene: TRBV5-5; J gene: TRBJ2-7; D gene: TRBD1; clone size: .
CDR3 DNA: TGTGCCAGCAGCTTTCGACAGGGCAATCAGCCCCAGCATTTT; CDR3 protein: CASSFRQGNQPQHF; V gene: TRBV7-2; J gene: TRBJ1-5; D gene: .; clone size: .
CDR3 DNA: TGTGCCAGCTCACCAGCAGGGAAGAACACTGAAGCTTTCTTT; CDR3 protein: CASSPAGKNTEAFF; V gene: TRBV18; J gene: TRBJ1-1; D gene: .; clone size: .
CDR3 DNA: TGTGCCAGCAGCTTATACGGGACAGACTACAATGAGCAGTTCTTC; CDR3 protein: CASSLYGTDYNEQFF; V gene: TRBV11-3; J gene: TRBJ2-1; D gene: TRBD1; clone size: .
CDR3 DNA: TGTGCCAGCAGCTTAGCAGGGTTCTCCTACGAGCAGTACTTC; CDR3 protein: CASSLAGFSYEQYF; V gene: TRBV27; J gene: TRBJ2-7; D gene: .; clone size: .
CDR3 DNA: TGTGCCAGCAGCCAAGTGGGCGGGAACTATGGCTACACCTTC; CDR3 protein: CASSQVGGNYGYTF; V gene: TRBV3-1/TRBV3-2; J gene: TRBJ1-2; D gene: .; clone size: .